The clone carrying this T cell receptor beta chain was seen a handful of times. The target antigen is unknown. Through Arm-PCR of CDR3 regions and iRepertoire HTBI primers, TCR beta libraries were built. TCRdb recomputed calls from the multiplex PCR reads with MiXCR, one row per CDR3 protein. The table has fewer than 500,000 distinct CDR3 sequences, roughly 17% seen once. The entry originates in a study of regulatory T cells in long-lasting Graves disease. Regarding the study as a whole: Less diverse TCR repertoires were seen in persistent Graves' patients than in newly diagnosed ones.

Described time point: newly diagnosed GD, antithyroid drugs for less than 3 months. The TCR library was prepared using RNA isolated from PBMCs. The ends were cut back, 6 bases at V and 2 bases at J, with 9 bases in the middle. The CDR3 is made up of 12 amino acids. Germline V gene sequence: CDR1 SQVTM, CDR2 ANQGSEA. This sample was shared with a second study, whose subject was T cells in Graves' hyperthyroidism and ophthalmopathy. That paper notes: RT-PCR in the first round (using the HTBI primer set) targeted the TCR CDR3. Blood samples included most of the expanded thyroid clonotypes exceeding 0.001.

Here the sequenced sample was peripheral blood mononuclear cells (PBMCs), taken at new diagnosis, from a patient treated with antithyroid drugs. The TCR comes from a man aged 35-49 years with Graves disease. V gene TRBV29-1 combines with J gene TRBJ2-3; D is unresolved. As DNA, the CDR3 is TGCAGCGTCGAGGCGATCACAGATACGCAGTATTTT. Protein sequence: CSVEAITDTQYF.